This is a list of T cell receptor beta chains from one sample in a study of beta chain features in type 1 diabetes. This table comes from immunoSEQ multiplex PCR, and its TCRdb copy is limited to in-frame clones, with some not included. The table records about 640,000 clones, roughly 12% of them present only once. The sequencing sample was made of naive CD4+ T cells from blood. The source is a man aged 30 to 45 with type 1 diabetes. Each CDR3 is given with its conserved first and last residue. A D gene is named only where the DNA matches it firmly. Clone size appears in some rows only: once, few, many, or a class for an expanded clone.

cdr3_nt cdr3_aa j_call d_call clone_size v_call
TGTGCCAGCTCTCCACAACAGGGTTCCTATAATTCACCCCTCCACTTT CASSPQQGSYNSPLHF TRBJ1-6 . . TRBV18
TGTGCCAGCAGTTACGCGCCACGACATACCACAGATACGCAGTATTTT CASSYAPRHTTDTQYF TRBJ2-3 . . TRBV6-5
TGTGCCAGCAGCTTTAGCGGGGGCGGAGATGAGCAGTTCTTC CASSFSGGGDEQFF TRBJ2-1 TRBD2 . TRBV7-2
TGTGCCAGCAGTGTGGGACAGGCTGATAGCAATCAGCCCCAGCATTTT CASSVGQADSNQPQHF TRBJ1-5 TRBD1 . TRBV6-1
TGCGCCAGCAGCCCCGACGGGGGTCTTCTCTCCTACGAGCAGTACTTC CASSPDGGLLSYEQYF TRBJ2-7 . few TRBV5-1
TGCGCCAGCAGCTGGGACAGGGCCGGGGAGCTGTTTTTT CASSWDRAGELFF TRBJ2-2 TRBD1 few TRBV5-1
TGCGCCAGCAGCGACGGGACTTCCGACACCGGGGAGCTGTTTTTT CASSDGTSDTGELFF TRBJ2-2 . . TRBV5-1
TGTGCCAGTACCAAACCCGGACAGAGAAATGAAAAACTGTTTTTT CASTKPGQRNEKLFF TRBJ1-4 . few TRBV19
TGTGCCAGCAGCTTACCGACCTTCGGCGGGCAGTTCTTC CASSLPTFGGQFF TRBJ2-1 . many TRBV7-9
TGTGCAAGTCGCTCCCCCATCCCGCCAGGTTCCTACGAGCAGTACTTC CASRSPIPPGSYEQYF TRBJ2-7 . few TRBV12-2
TGTGCCAGCAGCTTAGGGACAGTCAACCAAGAGACCCAGTACTTC CASSLGTVNQETQYF TRBJ2-5 . few TRBV7-9
TGTGCCAGTAGTAACCTGCCGGGACAAGGCGGGGGAGATACGCAGTATTTT CASSNLPGQGGGDTQYF TRBJ2-3 . once TRBV19
TGTGCCAGCAGCCTTCAGGAGTCCGTTAGGGAGACCCAGTACTTC CASSLQESVRETQYF TRBJ2-5 . . TRBV28
TGTGCCAGCAGTCCCCGTGGACTTCGCGGGTATGGCTACACCTTC CASSPRGLRGYGYTF TRBJ1-2 . . TRBV28
TGTGCCAGCTCACAGGGCACTGCCTACGAGCAGTACTTC CASSQGTAYEQYF TRBJ2-7 . . TRBV18
TGTGCCAGCAGCGTCGACCTGCCGGGCCACGAGCAGTACTTC CASSVDLPGHEQYF TRBJ2-7 . . TRBV9
TGTGCCAGCAACGGGGACGGGGAGCTGTTTTTT CASNGDGELFF TRBJ2-2 . . TRBV9
TGTGCCAGCAGTACCGGGAGCTCCTATAATTCACCCCTCCACTTT CASSTGSSYNSPLHF TRBJ1-6 . few TRBV25-1
TGTGCCAGCAGCCCTTGGTCGGGCGAGCAGTACTTC CASSPWSGEQYF TRBJ2-7 . . TRBV9
TGTGCCAGCAGCTTCCAGATAAGTGAAAACATTCAGTACTTC CASSFQISENIQYF TRBJ2-4 . few TRBV7-2
TGTGCCAGCAGCTCGGACGCCGGGACGACTGAAGCTTTCTTT CASSSDAGTTEAFF TRBJ1-1 . . TRBV7-3
TGCGCCAGCAGCCAAGATGGGAGGGGGTATGGCTACACCTTC CASSQDGRGYGYTF TRBJ1-2 . . TRBV4-3
TGCGCCAGCCGACTAGCGGGGGGAGATACGCAGTATTTT CASRLAGGDTQYF TRBJ2-3 TRBD2 . TRBV10-2
TGTGCCAGCTCGAGGACAGGGTATACCGGGGAGCTGTTTTTT CASSRTGYTGELFF TRBJ2-2 TRBD1 . TRBV27
TGTGCCAGCAGCCTGCGGACAGGAGGCTATGGCTACACCTTC CASSLRTGGYGYTF TRBJ1-2 TRBD1 . TRBV4-2
TGCGCCAGCGGTGAAGCGGGGGTGGGTAATGAGCAGTTCTTC CASGEAGVGNEQFF TRBJ2-1 TRBD2 few TRBV5-1
TGTGCCAGCAGCGTGGGGGACAAATTCTACGAGCAGTACTTC CASSVGDKFYEQYF TRBJ2-7 . few TRBV9
TGTGCCAGCAGCTTAGGTTCTCTAGCGGGGGTCACAGATACGCAGTATTTT CASSLGSLAGVTDTQYF TRBJ2-3 TRBD2 . TRBV11-2
TGTGCCAGCAGTTATGGGACCGAGCAGTTCTTC CASSYGTEQFF TRBJ2-1 . few TRBV6-6
TGTGCCAGCAGCCCCCAAGGGGGAGCCAAAAACATTCAGTACTTC CASSPQGGAKNIQYF TRBJ2-4 . few TRBV7-9
TGCGCCAGCAGCTTGGAGTTGCCCGCCTATGGCTACACCTTC CASSLELPAYGYTF TRBJ1-2 . . TRBV5-1